The sequence of this TCR beta chain was determined in a study of cytomegalovirus exposure and HLA in healthy donors. For the study at large: In a previous analysis, 120 million or so unique TCR beta sequences were found from roughly 180 million T cells.

13 Jbeta primers and 60 Vbeta primers were used for the PCR. TCRdb keeps only in-frame clones here, not all; method: immunoSEQ multiplex PCR. The data hold fewer than 200,000 clones, with approximately 86% observed a single time. The V gene lost 5 bases and the J gene lost 0 bases, with 17 bases spanning the gap. The length of the CDR3 is 18 residues. The germline V gene encodes CDR1 MNHEY and CDR2 SMNVEV (reference sequence). This clone was counted a single time. This clonotype was obtained from a male donor in good health and CMV-seronegative. Sequenced sample: PBMCs. The rearrangement uses TRBV27 and TRBJ1-6; D might be TRBD1 (6 bases). CDR3 DNA: TGTGCCAGCAGTCCGGGGGGACATCGAAGCTCCTATAATTCACCCCTCCACTTT. It is translated as CASSPGGHRSSYNSPLHF.